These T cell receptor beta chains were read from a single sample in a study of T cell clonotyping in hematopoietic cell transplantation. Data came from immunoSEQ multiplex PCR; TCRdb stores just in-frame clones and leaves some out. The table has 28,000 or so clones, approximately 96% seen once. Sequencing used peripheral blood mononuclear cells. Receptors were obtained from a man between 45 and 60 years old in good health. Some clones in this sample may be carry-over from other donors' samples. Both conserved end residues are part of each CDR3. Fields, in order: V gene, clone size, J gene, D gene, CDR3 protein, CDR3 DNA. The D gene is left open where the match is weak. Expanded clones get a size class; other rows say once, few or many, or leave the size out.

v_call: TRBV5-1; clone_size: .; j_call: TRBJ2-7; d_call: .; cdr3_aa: CASSLGWDFGYEQYF; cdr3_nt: TGCGCCAGCAGCTTGGGGTGGGACTTCGGGTACGAGCAGTACTTC
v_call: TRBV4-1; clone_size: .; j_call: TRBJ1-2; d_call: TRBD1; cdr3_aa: CASSRGQGSNYGYTF; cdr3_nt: TGCGCCAGCAGCCGCGGACAGGGATCGAACTATGGCTACACCTTC
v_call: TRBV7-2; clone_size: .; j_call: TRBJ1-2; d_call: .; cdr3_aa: CASSTRRLNYGYTF; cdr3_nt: TGTGCCAGCAGCACACGTCGTCTTAACTATGGCTACACCTTC
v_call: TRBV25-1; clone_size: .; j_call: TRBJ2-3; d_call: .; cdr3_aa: CASSDYGPTDTQYF; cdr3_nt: TGTGCCAGCAGTGATTATGGCCCCACAGATACGCAGTATTTT
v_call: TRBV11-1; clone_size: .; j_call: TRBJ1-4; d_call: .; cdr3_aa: CASSFSGQKLFF; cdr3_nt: TGTGCCAGCAGCTTTTCCGGGCAAAAACTGTTTTTT
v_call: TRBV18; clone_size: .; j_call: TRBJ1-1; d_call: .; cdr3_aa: CASSPDRNLNTEAFF; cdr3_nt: TGTGCCAGCTCACCAGACAGGAACTTGAACACTGAAGCTTTCTTT
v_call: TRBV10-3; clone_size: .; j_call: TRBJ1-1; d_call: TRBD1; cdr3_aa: CASQGAVEAFF; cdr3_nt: TGTGCCAGTCAGGGGGCGGTGGAAGCTTTCTTT
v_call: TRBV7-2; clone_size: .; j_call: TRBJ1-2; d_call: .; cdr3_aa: CASSSYLVGEGEGGYTF; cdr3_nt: TGTGCCAGCAGCTCCTACCTGGTCGGCGAGGGCGAGGGTGGCTACACCTTC
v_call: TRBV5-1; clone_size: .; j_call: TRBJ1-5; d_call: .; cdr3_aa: CASSSDGTRAQPQHF; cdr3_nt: TGCGCCAGCAGCTCGGATGGGACAAGGGCTCAGCCCCAGCATTTT
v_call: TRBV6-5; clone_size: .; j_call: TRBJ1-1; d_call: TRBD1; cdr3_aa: CASSSDRGSTEAFF; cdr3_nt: TGTGCCAGCAGTTCGGACAGGGGGTCCACTGAAGCTTTCTTT
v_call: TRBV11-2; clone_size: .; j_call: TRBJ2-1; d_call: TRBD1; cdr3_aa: CASSSDRDGNEQFF; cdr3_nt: TGTGCCAGCAGTTCTGACAGGGATGGCAATGAGCAGTTCTTC
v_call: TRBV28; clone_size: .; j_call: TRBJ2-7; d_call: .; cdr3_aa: CASSLEGYEQYF; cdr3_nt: TGTGCCAGCAGTTTAGAGGGCTACGAGCAGTACTTC
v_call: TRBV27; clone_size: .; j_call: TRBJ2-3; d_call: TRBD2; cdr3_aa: CASSPLGLATDTQYF; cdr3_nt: TGTGCCAGCAGCCCGCTGGGACTAGCCACAGATACGCAGTATTTT
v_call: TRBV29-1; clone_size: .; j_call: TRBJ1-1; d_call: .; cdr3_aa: CSVPGSEAFF; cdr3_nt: TGCAGCGTTCCGGGGAGCGAGGCTTTCTTT
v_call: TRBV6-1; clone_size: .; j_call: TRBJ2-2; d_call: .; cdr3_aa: CASSEQGRHTGELFF; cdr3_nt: TGTGCCAGCAGCGAACAGGGAAGGCACACCGGGGAGCTGTTTTTT
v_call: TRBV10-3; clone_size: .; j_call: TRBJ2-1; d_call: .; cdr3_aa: CAISRGGSYNEQFF; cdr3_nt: TGTGCCATCAGCCGTGGAGGCTCCTACAATGAGCAGTTCTTC
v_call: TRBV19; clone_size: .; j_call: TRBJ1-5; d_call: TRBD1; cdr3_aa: CASSIGTGSATGGSNQPQHF; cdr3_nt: TGTGCCAGTAGTATAGGGACAGGATCGGCCACCGGAGGTAGCAATCAGCCCCAGCATTTT
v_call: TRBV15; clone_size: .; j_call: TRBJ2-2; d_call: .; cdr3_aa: CATSREAVLTGELFF; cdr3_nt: TGTGCCACCAGCAGAGAAGCGGTCCTCACCGGGGAGCTGTTTTTT
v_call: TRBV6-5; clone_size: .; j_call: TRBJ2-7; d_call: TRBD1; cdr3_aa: CASSYRGPPQQYF; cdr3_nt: TGTGCCAGCAGTTACAGGGGGCCACCTCAGCAGTACTTC
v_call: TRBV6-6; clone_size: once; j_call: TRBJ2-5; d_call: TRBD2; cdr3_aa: CASRAVSGGYQETQYF; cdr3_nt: TGTGCCAGCAGAGCCGTTAGCGGGGGGTACCAAGAGACCCAGTACTTC
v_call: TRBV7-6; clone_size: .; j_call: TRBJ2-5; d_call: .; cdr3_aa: CASSSQGLRETQYF; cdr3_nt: TGTGCCAGCAGCAGTCAGGGGTTAAGGGAGACCCAGTACTTC